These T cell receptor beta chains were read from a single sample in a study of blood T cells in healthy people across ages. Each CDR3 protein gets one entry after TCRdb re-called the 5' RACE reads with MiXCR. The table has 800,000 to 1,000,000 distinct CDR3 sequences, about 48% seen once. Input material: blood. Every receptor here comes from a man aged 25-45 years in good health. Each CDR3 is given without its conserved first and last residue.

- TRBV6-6 VSSYSMDYEQY
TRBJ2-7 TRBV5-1 ASSLQGDEQY
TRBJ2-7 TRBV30 AWSVANYEQY
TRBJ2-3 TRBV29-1 SVILLGTDTQY
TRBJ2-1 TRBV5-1 ASRRGGTSGRTTYNEQF
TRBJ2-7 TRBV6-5 ASSGPGQASYEQY
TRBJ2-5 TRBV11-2 ASSPFAGGTYQETQY
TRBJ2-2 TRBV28 ASSSTEHTGELF
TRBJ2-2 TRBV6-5 ASSYSSGGVSGELF
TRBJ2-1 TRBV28 ASFRGGTAGEQF
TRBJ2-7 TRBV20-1 SAREPGQGYEQY
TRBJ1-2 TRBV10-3 AILRDRGLYGYT
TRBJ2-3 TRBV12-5 ASGTGQGTRVTDTQY
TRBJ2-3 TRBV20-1 SARTGADTQY
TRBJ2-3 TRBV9 ASSVGLGTGRTDTQY
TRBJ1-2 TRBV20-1 SAPGTGQGYGYT
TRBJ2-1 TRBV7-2 ASSLQTSGYNEQF
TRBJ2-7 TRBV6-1 ASSFGRRYEQY
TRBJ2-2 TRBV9 ASSVEGGQNTGELF
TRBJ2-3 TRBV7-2 ASSSPSSSTDTQY
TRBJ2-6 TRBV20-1 SGQGQGAAGANVLT
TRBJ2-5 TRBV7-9 ASSLLRGGKRETQY
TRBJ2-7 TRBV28 ASNSGTSYEQY
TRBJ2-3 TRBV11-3 ASSLGPGDSTDTQY
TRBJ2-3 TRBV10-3 AITSFPGVTDTQY
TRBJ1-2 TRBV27 ASSLNGANYGYT
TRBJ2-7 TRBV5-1 ASSFRGLYDEQY
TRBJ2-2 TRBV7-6 ASSSALTGTTGELF
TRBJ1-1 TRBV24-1 ATSDSAQVAEAF